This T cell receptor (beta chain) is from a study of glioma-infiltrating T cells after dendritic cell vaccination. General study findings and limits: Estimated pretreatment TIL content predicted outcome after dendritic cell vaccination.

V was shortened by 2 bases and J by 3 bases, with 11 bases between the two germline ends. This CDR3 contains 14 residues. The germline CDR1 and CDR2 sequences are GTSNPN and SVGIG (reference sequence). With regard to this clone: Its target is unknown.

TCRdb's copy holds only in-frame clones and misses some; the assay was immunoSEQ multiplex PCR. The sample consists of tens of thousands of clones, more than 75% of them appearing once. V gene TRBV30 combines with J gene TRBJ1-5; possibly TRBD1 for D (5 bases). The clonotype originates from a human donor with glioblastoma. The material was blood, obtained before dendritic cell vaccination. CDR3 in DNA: TGTGCCTGGAGTCTTAACAGGTTCAATCAGCCCCAGCATTTT. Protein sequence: CAWSLNRFNQPQHF.